This entry concerns a single TCR beta chain. What it binds is not known. Germline assignment: CDR1 KGHSH and CDR2 LQKENI. The CDR3 runs 13 residues. Trimming removed 2 bases from V and 5 bases from J, with 9 bases in between. Assay: immunoSEQ multiplex PCR; the TCRdb copy retains only in-frame clones and omits some. The repertoire holds tens of thousands of clones, with roughly 85% as singletons. These data come from a study of T cell responses to AZD1222 COVID-19 vaccine. Study results and limitations: Two AZD1222 doses significantly raised spike-specific TCR breadth and depth over controls. Unmutated variant regions reportedly attract nearly half of all spike-specific TCRs. Clonal diversity was possibly underestimated; the donors were predominantly white British and more often female.

This TCR came from an adult who received the AZD1222 COVID-19 vaccine. The sample here was peripheral blood, taken 28 days after the second AZD1222 dose. V gene TRBV18 combines with J gene TRBJ1-2; D gene uncertain. The CDR3 DNA follows: TGTGCCAGCTCACCAGAGGGAAAGTATGGCTACACCTTC. Translated: CASSPEGKYGYTF.